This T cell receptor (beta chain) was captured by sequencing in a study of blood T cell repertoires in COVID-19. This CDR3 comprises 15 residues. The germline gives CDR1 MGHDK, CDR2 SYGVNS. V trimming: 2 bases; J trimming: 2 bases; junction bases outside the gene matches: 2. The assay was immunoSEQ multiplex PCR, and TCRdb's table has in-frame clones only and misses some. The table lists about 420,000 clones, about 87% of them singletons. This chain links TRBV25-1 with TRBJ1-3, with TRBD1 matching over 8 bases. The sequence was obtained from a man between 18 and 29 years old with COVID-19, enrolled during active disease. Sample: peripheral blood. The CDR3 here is CASSENRGAGNTIYF. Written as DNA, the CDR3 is TGTGCCAGCAGTGAAAACAGGGGGGCTGGAAACACCATATATTTT.